The 13 T cell receptor beta chains below all came from one sample that was sequenced in a study of T cells in localized non-small cell lung cancer. Some clones are missing from TCRdb's copy, which holds only in-frame ones; the method was immunoSEQ multiplex PCR. This table holds approximately 52,000 clones, about nine tenths found once. The material was peripheral blood, obtained before any cancer treatment. Receptors were obtained from a male donor older than 55 with stage III squamous cell lung carcinoma.

CDR3 nucleotides: TGTGCCAGCAGCCCCGGAGGGGCAGCGGGGGGTGTAGAGACCCAGTACTTC. Residues: CASSPGGAAGGVETQYF. This rearrangement joins TRBV5-4 to TRBJ2-5; 9 bases match TRBD2. This CDR3 is 17 amino acids long. CDR1 and CDR2 (germline): SGHNT, YYREEE (reference sequence). With 4 bases clipped from V and 4 bases from J, the junction kept 14 bases outside the gene matches.

This chain joins TRBV6-1 and TRBJ2-1, with TRBD2 matching over 7 bases. The V and J ends lost 2 bases and 4 bases, in that order; junction bases with no gene match: 8. The CDR3 is 16 residues long. CDR1 is MNHNS, CDR2 SASEGT, per germline. CDR3 nucleotide sequence: TGTGCCAGCAGTGAATCGCTAGCGGCCGGATACAATGAGCAGTTCTTC. This sequence encodes CASSESLAAGYNEQFF.

V and J are TRBV19 and TRBJ1-1; 9 nucleotides agree with TRBD1. There are 15 residues in the CDR3. Losses at the gene ends were 3 bases for V and 4 bases for J; bases not matched to a gene: 6. Germline V gene sequence: CDR1 LNHDA, CDR2 SQIVND (reference sequence). The DNA of the CDR3 is TGTGCCAGTAGTATTTGGACAGGGGCCGGCACTGAAGCTTTCTTT. Protein sequence: CASSIWTGAGTEAFF.

The V gene is TRBV19, the J gene TRBJ2-7, with 8 bases matching TRBD1. The V gene's germline CDR1 is LNHDA and CDR2 SQIVND (reference sequence). The CDR3 totals 14 residues. V shed 8 bases and J 2 bases; nucleotides not matched to a gene: 8. CDR3 in DNA: TGTGCCAGTCGGGACAGGACTAAGACCTACGAGCAGTACTTC. Its protein is CASRDRTKTYEQYF. Supplemented by reference TRBV19 and TRBJ2-7, the full variable domain reads DGGITQSPKYLFRKEGQNVTLSCEQNLNHDAMYWYRQDPGQGLRLIYYSQIVNDFQKGDIAEGYSVSREKKESFPLTVTSAQKNPTAFYLCASRDRTKTYEQYFGPGTRLTVT.

CDR3 nucleotides: TGTGCCAGCGGCCTTGGGACAAGCAATCAGCCCCAGCATTTT. Its translation is CASGLGTSNQPQHF. The chain employs TRBV2 and TRBJ1-5; the D gene is possibly TRBD1 (6 bases). From germline, CDR1 is SNHLY and CDR2 FYNNEI. V dropped 8 bases and J dropped 1 base, with 12 bases sitting between them. The CDR3 has 14 residues.

This clone appeared once. The chain has TRBV7-3 and TRBJ2-1; no reliable D call. There are 17 residues in the CDR3. Germline V gene lookup returns CDR1 SGHTA and CDR2 FQGTGA. V was clipped by 5 bases and J by 0 bases, with 17 bases between them. CDR3 in DNA: TGTGCCAGCAGCCCAATTGGCCCCACGGGCTCCTACAATGAGCAGTTCTTC. Protein sequence: CASSPIGPTGSYNEQFF.

This chain joins TRBV6-1 and TRBJ1-5, with D maybe TRBD1 (5 bases). In germline, CDR1 is MNHNS, CDR2 SASEGT. CDR3 size: 17 residues. Trimming shortened V by 4 bases and J by 4 bases, and 20 bases separated the two germline ends. The CDR3 spells CASSVGTRGGTNQPQHF. In DNA form, the CDR3 reads TGTGCCAGCAGTGTTGGGACTCGGGGGGGTACTAATCAGCCCCAGCATTTT.

The chain is built from TRBV18 and TRBJ2-7; 8 positions match TRBD1. J lost 1 base, V lost 3 bases, and 5 bases had no gene match. The CDR3 totals 15 residues. From germline, CDR1 is KGHSH and CDR2 LQKENI. CDR3 protein: CASSPGTGVSYEQYF. The CDR3 DNA sequence: TGTGCCAGCTCACCCGGGACAGGCGTATCCTACGAGCAGTACTTC.

This chain joins TRBV4-3 and TRBJ2-7; 14 positions agree with TRBD2. The germline gives CDR1 LGHNA, CDR2 YSLEER. V shed 0 bases, J shed 2 bases, and the junction held 3 bases outside the gene matches. The CDR3 is 17 amino acids. The CDR3 spells CASSQEGGLAGAYEQYF. The CDR3 DNA sequence: TGCGCCAGCAGCCAAGAAGGGGGACTAGCGGGGGCCTACGAGCAGTACTTC.

J is TRBJ1-1 and V is TRBV7-8; no firm D call. V lost 1 base, J lost 4 bases, and 16 bases lay in between. This CDR3 has 16 amino acids. Per germline, CDR1 SGHVS and CDR2 FQNEAQ. CDR3: CASSLGGQDLGTEAFF. DNA for the CDR3: TGTGCCAGCAGCTTAGGAGGTCAGGATCTCGGCACTGAAGCTTTCTTT.

The gene calls are TRBV5-6 and TRBJ1-1; no definite D call. The V gene lost 2 bases and the J gene lost 5 bases, with 13 bases spanning the gap. This CDR3 is 14 amino acids long. Germline V gene data show CDR1 as SGHDT and CDR2 as YYEEEE. The CDR3 spells CASSFGLRGTEAFF. The CDR3 region has the DNA TGTGCCAGCAGCTTTGGACTTAGAGGGACTGAAGCTTTCTTT. The variable domain in full, with the rest retrieved from reference TRBV5-6 and TRBJ1-1, is DAGVTQSPTHLIKTRGQQVTLRCSPKSGHDTVSWYQQALGQGPQFIFQYYEEEERQRGNFPDRFSGHQFPNYSSELNVNALLLGDSALYLCASSFGLRGTEAFFGQGTRLTVV.

This chain links TRBV5-1 with TRBJ2-2, with TRBD2 matching 9 bases. V lost 4 bases, J lost 5 bases, and 6 bases stayed unmatched. Looked up from germline, CDR1 is SGHRS and CDR2 is YFSETQ. CDR3 length: 15 amino acids. CDR3 residues: CASSPGTSITGELFF. Here the CDR3 DNA reads TGCGCCAGCAGCCCCGGGACTAGCATTACCGGGGAGCTGTTTTTT.

The rearrangement uses TRBV5-1 and TRBJ1-4, with D possibly matching TRBD1 (5 bases). The CDR3 extends over 17 amino acids. Germline CDR1 SGHRS, CDR2 YFSETQ. V was clipped by 2 bases and J by 0 bases, with 14 bases between them. The CDR3 DNA sequence: TGCGCCAGCAGCTTTGAGACAGACTCTACAACTAATGAAAAACTGTTTTTT. Translation gives CASSFETDSTTNEKLFF.